The 5 T cell receptor beta chains reported below all come from one sample, sequenced in a study of human T cells and chemical hapten exposure. From the RACE reads, TCRdb called clonotypes with MiXCR, one entry per CDR3 protein. The sample shows some 200,000 distinct CDR3 sequences, around 20% of them seen only once. This sample's time point: patch test 1, 2 weeks after DPC sensitization. This sample's treatment: therapeutic diphenylcyclopropenone sensitization with weekly scalp DPC. The sequenced sample was whole blood, obtained in connection with sensitization to the hapten diphenylcyclopropenone (DPC). These receptors were obtained from a woman between 45 and 65 years old with alopecia areata. Some clones in this sample may be carry-over from other donors' samples.

The rearrangement joins TRBV2 to TRBJ2-7; D is perhaps TRBD2 (5 bases). Germline V gene sequence: CDR1 SNHLY, CDR2 FYNNEI. V was shortened by 4 bases and J by 1 base, with 8 bases between the two germline ends. The CDR3 is 13 residues long. The DNA of the CDR3 is TGTGCCAGCAGTGCCGGGGATTCCTACGAGCAGTACTTC. It specifies CASSAGDSYEQYF.

The chain joins TRBV10-1 to TRBJ1-2; no clear D. Trimming shortened V by 6 bases and J by 0 bases, and 17 bases separated the two germline ends. Germline values: CDR1 WNHNN, CDR2 SYGVQD (reference sequence). CDR3 length equals 16 residues. CDR3 amino acids: CASRERSTGTNYGYTF. The DNA of the CDR3 is TGCGCCAGCAGGGAGCGGTCCACCGGTACTAACTATGGCTACACCTTC.

This CDR3 reads CSARSRVWGDKDTQYF. Here the CDR3 DNA reads TGCAGTGCTAGGAGCCGGGTATGGGGAGACAAAGATACGCAGTATTTT. The chain uses TRBV20-1 and TRBJ2-3; TRBD2 might be the D (5 bases). Trimming cost V 3 bases and J 5 bases, with 21 bases left between them. The CDR3 is 16 amino acids. The V gene's germline CDR1 is DFQATT and CDR2 SNEGSKA (reference sequence).

This clonotype occurred a few times. CDR3 nucleotide sequence: TGTGCCAGCAGTGAAGCGGACAGGACCTCCTACGAGCAGTACTTC. Residues: CASSEADRTSYEQYF. The chain couples TRBV2 to TRBJ2-7; 7 nucleotides line up with TRBD1. CDR1 is SNHLY and CDR2 is FYNNEI in the germline V gene. V dropped 0 bases and J dropped 0; count of bases not matched to a gene: 2. This CDR3 is built from 15 residues.

J is TRBJ1-2 and V is TRBV18; possible D gene TRBD1, 6 bases. Trimming removed 3 bases from V and 4 bases from J, with 15 bases in between. The CDR3 spans 15 residues. CDR1 and CDR2 (germline): KGHSH, LQKENI. CDR3 loop: CASSPPRGIGYGYTF. The CDR3 coding sequence is TGTGCCAGCTCACCCCCCAGGGGAATAGGCTATGGCTACACCTTC.